These 6 T cell receptor beta chains were sequenced from one sample in a study of blood T cell repertoires in COVID-19. The assay was immunoSEQ multiplex PCR, and TCRdb's table has in-frame clones only and misses some. This sample has 150,000 to 200,000 clones, with roughly 82% found just once. Input material: PBMCs or T cells enriched from blood (not recorded which). These receptors were collected from a middle-aged man who had recovered from COVID-19.

This clone occurred a few times. The CDR3: CASRLATSSYNEQFF. The DNA of the CDR3 is TGTGCCAGTAGGCTAGCGACTAGCTCCTACAATGAGCAGTTCTTC. The chain joins TRBV19 to TRBJ2-1, with D possibly matching TRBD2 (6 bases). V dropped 6 bases and J dropped 0 bases, with 12 bases sitting between them. Germline V CDR1 and CDR2: LNHDA, SQIVND (reference sequence). CDR3 length: 15 residues.

J is TRBJ2-7 and V is TRBV2, with no clear D. This CDR3 is 14 amino acids long. V dropped 8 bases and J dropped 5 bases, with 19 bases sitting between them. Looked up from germline, CDR1 is SNHLY and CDR2 is FYNNEI. The CDR3 coding sequence is TGTGCCAGCGGATTGGATGGAAGCGACCACGAGCAGTACGTC. Protein sequence: CASGLDGSDHEQYV.

Details on this clone: Without the conserved terminal phenylalanine or tryptophan, this CDR3 likely stems from a read error. It is unclear where the CDR3 begins or ends on the DNA, so no DNA is shown, and the CDR3 is as TCRdb lists it. The rearrangement uses TRBV12-3 or TRBV12-4 and TRBJ1-4. The CDR3 is 9 residues long, ends included. The CDR3 region is CASSRPSFI.

In this sample, this clone turned up a few times. V is TRBV19 and J is TRBJ1-2; 7 bases map to TRBD1. This CDR3 comprises 15 residues. V dropped 5 bases and J dropped 6; count of bases not matched to a gene: 12. CDR1 is LNHDA, CDR2 SQIVND, per germline (reference sequence). CDR3 in amino acids: CASSGQDELSDGYTF. The DNA of the CDR3 is TGTGCCAGTAGTGGACAGGACGAGCTCTCCGATGGCTACACCTTC.

The chain has TRBV7-6 and TRBJ2-5; tentative D call: TRBD2 (6 bases). This CDR3 contains 15 residues. Germline CDR1 SGHVS, CDR2 FNYEAQ. The V end was cut by 8 bases, the J end by 5 bases, with 21 bases between. The DNA of the CDR3 is TGTGCCAGCGGCTACACAGTGGTAGGGAGGGAGACCCAGTACTTC. Amino acid sequence: CASGYTVVGRETQYF.

This rearrangement joins TRBV2 to TRBJ1-6; D might be TRBD1 (5 bases). The CDR3 has 16 amino acids. V was shortened by 5 bases and J by 0 bases, with 11 bases between the two germline ends. The germline CDR1 and CDR2 sequences are SNHLY and FYNNEI. CDR3 DNA sequence: TGTGCCAGCAGTTCCCCCCAGGGCTCCTATAATTCACCCCTCCACTTT. Amino acids: CASSSPQGSYNSPLHF.